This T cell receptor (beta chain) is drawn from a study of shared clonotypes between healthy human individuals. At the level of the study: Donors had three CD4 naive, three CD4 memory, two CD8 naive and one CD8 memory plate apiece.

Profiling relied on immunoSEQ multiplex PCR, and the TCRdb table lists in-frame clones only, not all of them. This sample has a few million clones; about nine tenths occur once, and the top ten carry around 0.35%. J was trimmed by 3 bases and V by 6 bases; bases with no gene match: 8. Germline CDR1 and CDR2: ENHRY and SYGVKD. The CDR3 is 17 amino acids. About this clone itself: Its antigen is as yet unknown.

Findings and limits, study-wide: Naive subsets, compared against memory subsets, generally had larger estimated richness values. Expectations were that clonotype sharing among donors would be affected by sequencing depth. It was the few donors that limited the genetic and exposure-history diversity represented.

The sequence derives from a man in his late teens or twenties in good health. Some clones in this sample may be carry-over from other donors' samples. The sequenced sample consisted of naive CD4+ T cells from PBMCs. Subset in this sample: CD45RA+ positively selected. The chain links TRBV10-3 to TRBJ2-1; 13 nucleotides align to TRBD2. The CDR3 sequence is CAIRGTSGTVGYNEQFF. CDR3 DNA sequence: TGTGCCATCAGAGGGACTAGCGGGACAGTTGGCTACAATGAGCAGTTCTTC.